This TCR beta chain originates from a study of blood T cell repertoires in COVID-19. Overall study: PBMCs, B-cell-depleted T cells, or T cells provided the cDNA or gDNA that made up the material.

In Seattle, patients joined the study during active infection and were tracked longitudinally. The method was immunoSEQ multiplex PCR; TCRdb's version includes in-frame clones alone and lacks a portion of them. This table has fewer than 200,000 clones, around 90% appearing once. This CDR3 contains 13 residues. V was trimmed by 6 bases and J by 5 bases, leaving 11 bases between them. Germline CDR1 reads MDHEN; CDR2 reads SYDVKM. This clonotype was sampled from a man aged 18 to 35 with COVID-19, enrolled during active disease. The material sequenced was peripheral blood. The chain combines TRBV28 with TRBJ2-1; tentative D call: TRBD1 (5 bases). The chain's CDR3 is CASRTTGHNEQFF. CDR3 DNA sequence: TGTGCCAGCAGAACAACAGGTCACAATGAGCAGTTCTTC.